These 29 T cell receptor beta chains came from one sample sequenced in a study of identical twins. TCRdb re-derived calls from the 5' RACE reads in MiXCR, one entry per CDR3 protein. Among 450,000 or so distinct CDR3 sequences, around 24% were seen once, and the ten largest hold 2.5% to 3.5%. These sequences were also reported in another study, on T cells expressing NK-cell markers.

Material for sequencing was CD4+ T cells sorted from blood. These TCRs come from a woman younger than 30 in good health.

The CDR3 here is CASSYSIRGPGTTEAFF. The CDR3 DNA reads as TGTGCCAGCAGTTACTCGATACGGGGACCAGGAACGACTGAAGCTTTCTTT. The chain recombines TRBV6-5 with TRBJ1-1; D is possibly TRBD1 (5 bases). The germline V gene encodes CDR1 MNHEY and CDR2 SVGAGI. CDR3 length: 17 amino acids. Trimming pared 0 bases from V and 5 bases from J, leaving 19 bases between.

The CDR3 region is CSVAATGANVLTF. CDR3 in DNA: TGCAGCGTTGCGGCAACTGGGGCCAACGTCCTGACTTTC. This sequence joins TRBV29-1 and TRBJ2-6; D is unclear. This CDR3 region has 13 residues. The germline V gene has CDR1 SQVTM and CDR2 ANQGSEA. V lost 4 bases, J lost 2 bases, and 6 bases lay in between. Full variable domain (rest looked up from reference TRBV29-1 and TRBJ2-6): SAVISQKPSRDICQRGTSLTIQCQVDSQVTMMFWYRQQPGQSLTLIATANQGSEATYESGFVIDKFPISRPNLTFSTLTVSNMSPEDSSIYLCSVAATGANVLTFGAGSRLTVL.

This clonotype was observed a handful of times. The rearrangement uses TRBV4-1 and TRBJ2-4; maybe TRBD2 (5 bases). This CDR3 spans 16 amino acids. The V and J ends lost 0 bases and 0 bases respectively, with 9 bases between them. The germline gives CDR1 MGHRA, CDR2 YSYEKL. In DNA, the CDR3 is TGCGCCAGCAGCCAAGAGTACAGCGGAGCCAAAAACATTCAGTACTTC. This codes for CASSQEYSGAKNIQYF.

The rearrangement uses TRBV7-2 and TRBJ2-1, with D hard to call. The germline CDR1 and CDR2 sequences are SGHTA and FQGNSA. V was cut by 2 bases and J by 3 bases, with 8 bases left in between. This CDR3 is built from 14 residues. The CDR3 nucleotides are TGTGCCAGCAGCTTACGTCTACGCTACAATGAGCAGTTCTTC. Translation gives CASSLRLRYNEQFF.

The J gene is TRBJ2-7, the V gene TRBV20-1; TRBD1 might be the D (6 bases). Between the trimmed V and J ends, which lost 0 bases and 6 bases, there was a span of 18 bases. Germline loops: CDR1 DFQATT, CDR2 SNEGSKA (reference sequence). This CDR3 region has 15 residues. DNA of the CDR3: TGCAGTGCTAGAGATGATACAGGGCCGGAGAGCGAGCAGTACTTC. Its protein is CSARDDTGPESEQYF.

This rearrangement joins TRBV27 to TRBJ2-1; 12 bases match TRBD2. Germline trimming cut 6 bases from V and 7 bases from J; bases unmatched to any gene: 13. Germline values: CDR1 MNHEY, CDR2 SMNVEV (reference sequence). The CDR3 has 17 amino acids. CDR3 in amino acids: CASSHDRLAGVYNEQFF. The CDR3 DNA reads TGTGCCAGCAGCCATGACCGACTAGCGGGAGTATATAATGAGCAGTTCTTC.

This clonotype has more than one count but fewer than ten. The chain recombines TRBV20-1 with TRBJ1-4; 10 bases agree with TRBD1. Per the germline V gene, CDR1 is DFQATT and CDR2 is SNEGSKA (reference sequence). The CDR3 has 10 residues. Trimming took 5 bases from V and 12 from J; bases not matched to a gene: 0. The chain's CDR3 is CSADRGQLFF. In nucleotides, the CDR3 is TGCAGTGCTGACAGGGGGCAACTGTTTTTT.

The gene calls are TRBV5-1 and TRBJ2-3; D may correspond to TRBD1 or TRBD2 (6 bases each). The CDR3 loop spans 14 amino acids. Trimming cost V 4 bases and J 10 bases, with 19 bases left between them. The germline V gene encodes CDR1 SGHRS and CDR2 YFSETQ. The CDR3 region is CASSLRVAEGAQYF. Here the CDR3 DNA reads TGCGCCAGCAGCCTGAGGGTAGCGGAGGGGGCGCAGTATTTT.

The V gene is TRBV5-5, the J gene TRBJ2-7, with D perhaps matching TRBD1 or TRBD2 (6 bases each). The V gene's germline CDR1 is SGHKS and CDR2 YYEKEE (reference sequence). V was pared by 0 bases and J by 5 bases, with 15 bases between. This CDR3 is 15 amino acids long. CDR3 coding DNA: TGTGCCAGCAGCTTGGGGGTCTTGAGGGGGGACGAGCAGTACTTC. Translating it yields CASSLGVLRGDEQYF.

V gene TRBV4-3 combines with J gene TRBJ2-7; TRBD1 matches 7 bases. Germline V gene data show CDR1 as LGHNA and CDR2 as YSLEER. V trimming: 0 bases; J trimming: 1 base; junction bases outside the gene matches: 6. CDR3 length equals 16 residues. CDR3 DNA sequence: TGCGCCAGCAGCCAAGACGTAGGGACAGCTTCCTACGAGCAGTACTTC. Translating gives CASSQDVGTASYEQYF.

The CDR3 coding sequence is TGCAGTGCTGCACCGGGACTAAGCACAGATACGCAGTATTTT. Protein product: CSAAPGLSTDTQYF. V is TRBV20-1 and J is TRBJ2-3; TRBD2 agrees at 7 bases. CDR3 length: 14 residues. With V trimmed by 5 bases and J by 0 bases, 5 bases remained unmatched. The V gene's germline CDR1 is DFQATT and CDR2 SNEGSKA (reference sequence).

The rearrangement uses TRBV9 and TRBJ2-7, with D perhaps TRBD1 (6 bases). This CDR3 spans 15 amino acids. From germline, CDR1 is SGDLS and CDR2 YYNGEE. Trimming pared 3 bases from V and 5 bases from J, leaving 18 bases between. CDR3 sequence reads: CASSAQIGQFNEQYF. The CDR3 DNA is TGTGCCAGCAGCGCCCAGATTGGACAGTTCAACGAGCAGTACTTC.

The rearrangement links TRBV10-3 to TRBJ2-5; D is unresolved. Germline lookup yields CDR1 ENHRY and CDR2 SYGVKD. Trimming left V 3 bases short and J 4 bases short, with 6 bases between. The length of the CDR3 is 12 residues. CDR3 sequence: CAISDPLETQYF. The CDR3 DNA reads as TGTGCCATCAGTGACCCCCTAGAGACCCAGTACTTC.

This clonotype was counted between two and nine times. The chain uses TRBV5-1 and TRBJ1-2; D ambiguous. Germline V lookup: CDR1 SGHRS, CDR2 YFSETQ. V was shortened by 1 base and J by 4 bases, with 14 bases between the two germline ends. The CDR3 totals 15 residues. This CDR3 reads CASSLREGRSYGYTF. The CDR3 DNA is TGCGCCAGCAGCTTGAGAGAAGGGCGGAGCTATGGCTACACCTTC.

This clonotype was picked up a small number of times. V and J are TRBV7-9 and TRBJ1-2, with D hard to call. CDR3 length: 14 amino acids. CDR1 and CDR2 (germline): SEHNR, FQNEAQ (reference sequence). V gave up 1 base and J gave up 4 bases, with 10 bases separating them. This CDR3 reads CASSLGSEVYGYTF. CDR3 bases: TGTGCCAGCAGCTTAGGCTCGGAGGTCTATGGCTACACCTTC.

The rearrangement uses TRBV3-1 and TRBJ1-3, with no clear D. Deletions cut 2 bases from V and 4 bases from J, with 9 bases between. Looked up from germline, CDR1 is LGHDT and CDR2 is YNNKEL (reference sequence). This CDR3 has 14 amino acids. The CDR3 bases are TGTGCCAGCAGCCAACGAGAAACCGGAAACACCATATATTTT. Translating it yields CASSQRETGNTIYF.

The genes are TRBV7-9 and TRBJ2-1; D is possibly TRBD1 or TRBD2 (5 bases each). Germline V gene sequence: CDR1 SEHNR, CDR2 FQNEAQ (reference sequence). V lost 3 bases, J lost 0 bases, and 12 bases lay in between. There are 16 residues in the CDR3. This chain's CDR3 is CASSLMGESSYNEQFF. CDR3 in DNA: TGTGCCAGCAGCTTGATGGGGGAGAGCTCCTACAATGAGCAGTTCTTC.

V usage is TRBV6-1 and J usage is TRBJ2-1, with 7 bases identical to TRBD2. CDR1 and CDR2 (germline): MNHNS, SASEGT. Trimming took 7 bases from V and 3 from J; bases not matched to a gene: 6. The CDR3 contains 14 residues. CDR3 sequence: CASKGEGDYNEQFF. The CDR3 nucleotides read TGTGCCAGCAAAGGGGAGGGAGACTACAATGAGCAGTTCTTC.

The rearrangement joins TRBV6-1 to TRBJ2-5; TRBD2 might be the D (6 bases). Trimming cost V 4 bases and J 1 base, with 16 bases left between them. The length of the CDR3 is 16 residues. Germline-derived CDR1 and CDR2 are MNHNS and SASEGT. CDR3 in DNA: TGTGCCAGCAGTGTCGCACTTATAGCGGCCCAAGAGACCCAGTACTTC. This encodes CASSVALIAAQETQYF.

The sample holds a few counts of this clonotype. The chain couples TRBV6-1 to TRBJ2-2; 7 nucleotides align to TRBD1. Germline V gene sequence: CDR1 MNHNS, CDR2 SASEGT. Trimming cost V 6 bases and J 7 bases; bases outside gene matches: 8. The CDR3 contains 14 residues. The CDR3 DNA reads as TGTGCCAGCAGGCTCGACAGGGCGGTCGGGGAGCTGTTTTTT. Translation gives CASRLDRAVGELFF.

Ten or more counts support this clonotype. This chain uses TRBV20-1 with TRBJ2-3; no clear D gene. With 1 base removed from V and 11 bases from J, the gap between germline ends came to 13 bases. The CDR3 runs 12 residues. Germline assignment: CDR1 DFQATT and CDR2 SNEGSKA (reference sequence). The CDR3 nucleotides are TGCAGTGCTAGAGCCCCCGGTCCAGGGCAGTATTTT. Protein sequence: CSARAPGPGQYF.

The chain has TRBV12-3 or TRBV12-4 and TRBJ2-5; D remains ambiguous. CDR3 length: 13 residues. The ends were cut back, 3 bases at V and 1 base at J, with 6 bases in the middle. CDR3 residues: CASSLFSQETQYF. CDR3 DNA sequence: TGTGCCAGCAGTTTGTTCAGCCAAGAGACCCAGTACTTC.

Worth noting for this clonotype: One end of the junction is discordant with germline, which a read error may explain. The rearrangement links TRBV5-1 to TRBJ2-1; 11 nucleotides align to TRBD2. Germline CDR1 SGHRS, CDR2 YFSETQ. The CDR3 consists of 14 residues. CDR3 sequence reads: CASSVLAGDNEQIF. As DNA, the CDR3 is TGCGCCAGCAGCGTACTAGCGGGGGACAATGAGCAGATCTTC.

This clonotype was detected only a few times. This chain joins TRBV12-3 or TRBV12-4 and TRBJ2-3, with 8 bases aligning to TRBD2. The V gene end was trimmed by 4 bases and the J gene end by 3 bases; junction bases not matched to a gene: 9. CDR3 length equals 16 residues. CDR3 in amino acids: CASSSTGTSVTDTQYF. CDR3 nucleotide sequence: TGTGCCAGCAGTTCGACCGGGACTAGTGTGACAGATACGCAGTATTTT.

This clonotype was seen more than once but under ten times. This sequence joins TRBV5-5 and TRBJ2-5; the match to TRBD1 covers 9 bases. The CDR3 covers 15 residues. The trim removed 4 bases at V and 7 bases at J, leaving 11 bases unmatched. Germline lookup yields CDR1 SGHKS and CDR2 YYEKEE (reference sequence). CDR3 sequence: CASSHLTGGKGTQYF. The CDR3 coding sequence is TGTGCCAGCAGCCACCTTACAGGGGGCAAAGGGACCCAGTACTTC.

This clonotype showed up many times. The V and J genes are TRBV6-5 and TRBJ1-2; D gene uncertain. V shed 4 bases and J shed 4 bases, with 16 bases lying between them. The germline CDR1 and CDR2 sequences are MNHEY and SVGAGI. The CDR3 is 15 residues long. The DNA of the CDR3 is TGTGCCAGCAGTTTAAGTTTTGACACCGGCTATGGCTACACCTTC. It encodes CASSLSFDTGYGYTF.

The chain combines TRBV15 with TRBJ2-1, with 8 bases aligning to TRBD2. The CDR3 totals 15 residues. Looked up from germline, CDR1 is LNHNV and CDR2 is YYDKDF (reference sequence). V was pared by 3 bases and J by 4 bases, with 5 bases of the junction left unmatched. CDR3 bases: TGTGCCACCAGCAGGGGACTAGATTCATACAATGAGCAGTTCTTC. Translating it yields CATSRGLDSYNEQFF. Full variable domain (remainder filled in from reference TRBV15 and TRBJ2-1): DAMVIQNPRYQVTQFGKPVTLSCSQTLNHNVMYWYQQKSSQAPKLLFHYYDKDFNNEADTPDNFQSRRPNTSFCFLDIRSPGLGDTAMYLCATSRGLDSYNEQFFGPGTRLTVL.

The genes are TRBV20-1 and TRBJ1-4; D might be TRBD1 (5 bases). The CDR3 totals 13 residues. Trimming removed 5 bases from V and 7 bases from J, with 14 bases in between. Germline V lookup: CDR1 DFQATT, CDR2 SNEGSKA (reference sequence). CDR3 nucleotide sequence: TGCAGTGCTCTCCCGGGGAGGGGTGAAAAACTGTTTTTT. It translates to CSALPGRGEKLFF.

The chain recombines TRBV11-2 with TRBJ2-4; D ambiguous. The CDR3 extends over 10 amino acids. V gave up 8 bases and J gave up 5 bases, with 4 bases separating them. Germline CDR1 SGHAT, CDR2 FQNNGV. The CDR3 DNA reads TGTGCCAGCGGACAAAACATTCAGTACTTC. Encoded protein: CASGQNIQYF.